What follows describes a single TCR beta chain. This receptor's antigen is unknown. No much larger clone is present one base from it, and per-base qualities are unavailable. Sequencing used an Illumina HiSeq 1500. TCRdb took the public reads, trimmed them with fastp at Q25, ran MiXCR for clone calling and kept in-frame beta chains. One record per CDR3 amino acid sequence lists the most common genes and DNA. This sample has 370,000 or so distinct CDR3 sequences in its table, and roughly a third of those were observed once. The ten largest account for approximately 13% of the sample. For CDR1 and CDR2, the germline V gene (reference sequence) lists LGHDT and YNNKEL. From its cysteine to its phenylalanine, the CDR3 spans 18 amino acids. The only DNA kept is the CDR3, 54 bases in frame from the first base. V is pared back by 0 bases and J by 4 bases, with 20 bases lying between the germline termini. This specimen belongs to a study of T cell repertoires in cytomegalovirus infection (dated by TCRdb to the late 2010s). Study-level background: Recently identified HLA-C-restricted CMV epitopes, whose presentation resists viral immunomodulation, were targeted by peptide stimulations together with well-studied HLA-B-restricted epitopes. Donor HLA type was relevant to the analysis, because carriage of CMV infection together with the matching HLA type was indicated by public TCR beta signatures.

What the research found in general, with its limitations: In both this cohort and an independent roughly 350-donor cohort, the cumulative frequency of public TCR beta family members distinguished carriers of CMV infection plus the relevant HLA type. In the ex vivo response, HLA-C-restricted CMV-specific TCR beta clonotypes were dominant, and in two of eight donors the single most frequent clonotype came from this HLA-C-restricted group.

The sample's treatment or condition label, in plain terms: in vitro stimulation with specific CMV peptide epitopes to enrich CMV-specific T cells. The sequence joins TRBV3-1 to TRBJ2-3; the D gene is perhaps TRBD2, from 6 matching bases. This sequence originates from a human donor in good health (CMV status not recorded). Some clones in this sample may be carry-over from other donors' samples. Sample: cultured PBMCs, taken from culture after CMV antigen stimulation. The nucleotides are TGTGCCAGCAGCCAAGATGGGGTAATCGGGAGCGCCCCAGATACGCAGTATTTT. It translates as CASSQDGVIGSAPDTQYF.